A selection of T cell receptor beta chains follows, all from one sample in a study of T cell changes during pregnancy in multiple sclerosis. Clones were read by immunoSEQ multiplex PCR, and TCRdb kept only the in-frame ones, dropping some. Of 65,000 to 75,000 clones detected, around 94% appear once; the ten largest clones hold less than 4%. The material sequenced was CD8+ T cells from peripheral blood mononuclear cells, taken in the third trimester of pregnancy. The receptor set was obtained from a female donor in good health, enrolled as a control in a pregnancy study. Both conserved end residues are part of each CDR3. The D gene is left open where the match is weak. For some rows the clone size is stated as once, few or many, or as a class when expanded; others skip it.

CDR3	DNA	V	size	D	J
CASSTGGGGTEAFF	TGTGCCAGCAGTACAGGGGGCGGCGGCACTGAAGCTTTCTTT	TRBV6-4	-	TRBD1	TRBJ1-1
CATSIGTGSGDQPQHF	TGTGCCACCAGCATCGGGACAGGCTCGGGAGATCAGCCCCAGCATTTT	TRBV15	-	TRBD1	TRBJ1-5
CASSIDRDTTYEQYF	TGTGCCAGTAGTATAGATCGGGACACAACCTACGAGCAGTACTTC	TRBV19	-	-	TRBJ2-7
CASSYSPGFNEKLFF	TGTGCCAGCAGTTACTCACCGGGTTTCAATGAAAAACTGTTTTTT	TRBV6-5	-	-	TRBJ1-4
CASSNDRWYEQYF	TGTGCCAGCAGTAATGACAGGTGGTACGAGCAGTACTTC	TRBV6-5	-	-	TRBJ2-7
CASTPGGNSYEQYF	TGTGCCAGTACCCCAGGGGGTAACTCCTACGAGCAGTACTTC	TRBV19	once	TRBD1	TRBJ2-7
CASSPARQDLRAFF	TGTGCCAGCAGCCCCGCGAGACAGGACCTTCGTGCTTTCTTT	TRBV7-6	-	-	TRBJ1-1
CASSLNRGIIYEQYF	TGCGCCAGCAGCCTAAACAGGGGAATCATCTACGAGCAGTACTTC	TRBV4-1	-	TRBD1	TRBJ2-7
CASSQVSGGGLVEETQYF	TGTGCCAGCAGCCAAGTATCGGGGGGGGGTCTTGTTGAGGAGACCCAGTACTTC	TRBV4-2	-	TRBD2	TRBJ2-5
CASSFGTVSYNEQFF	TGCGCCAGCAGCTTCGGGACAGTATCCTACAATGAGCAGTTCTTC	TRBV5-1	-	TRBD1	TRBJ2-1
CASSRRQIPNEQYF	TGTGCCAGCTCAAGGAGACAGATACCTAACGAGCAGTACTTC	TRBV5-6	once	-	TRBJ2-7
CAWSDSGNEQFF	TGTGCCTGGAGTGACTCGGGGAATGAGCAGTTCTTC	TRBV30	-	-	TRBJ2-1
CASSNRTENSYEQYF	TGTGCCAGTAGTAACAGGACAGAAAACTCCTACGAGCAGTACTTC	TRBV19	once	-	TRBJ2-7
CASSSWVGQGEGEQYF	TGCGCCAGCAGCTCATGGGTGGGACAGGGTGAGGGCGAGCAGTACTTC	TRBV5-1	-	TRBD1	TRBJ2-7
CASSSVMVTGGVAFF	TGTGCCAGCAGTTCTGTAATGGTGACGGGAGGGGTAGCTTTCTTT	TRBV6-5	-	-	TRBJ1-1
CASRADSRIQPQHF	TGTGCCAGCAGGGCTGACAGCCGCATTCAGCCCCAGCATTTT	TRBV28	-	-	TRBJ1-5
CASSLGDRGHNEQFF	TGTGCCAGCAGCTTAGGGGACAGGGGCCACAATGAGCAGTTCTTC	TRBV7-9	-	TRBD1	TRBJ2-1
CASSVEWVLAAEQFF	TGTGCCAGCAGCGTAGAGTGGGTACTAGCCGCTGAGCAGTTCTTC	TRBV9	-	-	TRBJ2-1
CASSYSRLNTDTQYF	TGTGCCAGCAGTTACTCGAGGCTTAACACAGATACGCAGTATTTT	TRBV6-5	-	-	TRBJ2-3
CASSPPRDRGRIQMNTEAFF	TGTGCCAGCTCACCACCCCGGGACAGGGGGCGAATACAGATGAACACTGAAGCTTTCTTT	TRBV18	-	TRBD1	TRBJ1-1
CASGGATGELFF	TGTGCCAGCGGAGGGGCCACCGGGGAGCTGTTTTTT	TRBV27	-	-	TRBJ2-2
CASSIGTGTEQYF	TGTGCCAGTAGTATTGGGACAGGGACCGAGCAGTACTTC	TRBV19	-	TRBD1	TRBJ2-7
CASSIVQGTGELFF	TGTGCCAGTAGTATTGTACAGGGAACCGGGGAGCTGTTTTTT	TRBV19	-	-	TRBJ2-2
CASRLVAGQGYTF	TGTGCCAGCAGATTAGTCGCAGGGCAAGGCTACACCTTC	TRBV7-2	-	-	TRBJ1-2
CAISPRDRGITYEQYF	TGTGCCATCAGCCCCCGGGACAGGGGTATTACCTACGAGCAGTACTTC	TRBV10-3	-	TRBD1	TRBJ2-7
CASSHDGETQYF	TGCGCCAGCAGCCACGACGGGGAGACCCAGTACTTC	TRBV4-1	-	-	TRBJ2-5
CASSIVSGLNTEAFF	TGTGCCAGTAGTATAGTTTCGGGTTTGAACACTGAAGCTTTCTTT	TRBV19	-	-	TRBJ1-1
CASRARGQLNEKLFF	TGTGCCAGCAGGGCACGGGGACAGCTTAATGAAAAACTGTTTTTT	TRBV6-5	-	TRBD1	TRBJ1-4
CASSSPRAGELFF	TGTGCCAGCAGCTCCCCCCGGGCCGGGGAGCTGTTTTTT	TRBV5-6	-	-	TRBJ2-2
CATLSGEAFF	TGTGCCACCCTGTCCGGTGAAGCTTTCTTT	TRBV2	-	-	TRBJ1-1
CASSSEDRGRDEQYF	TGTGCCAGCAGCTCAGAGGACAGGGGGCGCGACGAGCAGTACTTC	TRBV9	-	TRBD1	TRBJ2-7
CASSSSGEMDTQYF	TGTGCCAGCAGCAGTAGCGGGGAAATGGATACGCAGTATTTT	TRBV7-9	-	TRBD2	TRBJ2-3
CASSSWPGHGDEQFF	TGTGCCAGCAGTAGTTGGCCAGGGCATGGGGATGAGCAGTTCTTC	TRBV5-6	-	-	TRBJ2-1
CASSWGGKNIQYF	TGTGCCAGCAGTTGGGGAGGCAAAAACATTCAGTACTTC	TRBV27	-	-	TRBJ2-4
CAWSGHMNTEAFF	TGTGCCTGGAGTGGACACATGAACACTGAAGCTTTCTTT	TRBV30	-	-	TRBJ1-1
CASSQVWTGVKNTEAFF	TGCGCCAGCAGCCAAGTGTGGACAGGGGTCAAGAACACTGAAGCTTTCTTT	TRBV4-3	-	TRBD1	TRBJ1-1
CASSPTGTTNEKLFF	TGTGCCAGCAGCCCAACCGGGACAACTAATGAAAAACTGTTTTTT	TRBV9	-	-	TRBJ1-4
CASSASSPREKLFF	TGTGCCAGCAGTGCCAGTTCTCCCCGTGAAAAACTGTTTTTT	TRBV6-6	-	-	TRBJ1-4
CASSEGGRFPLDYGYTF	TGTGCCAGCAGTGAAGGCGGCCGCTTCCCCCTGGACTATGGCTACACCTTC	TRBV25-1	-	-	TRBJ1-2
CASSPTGGATEAFF	TGTGCCAGCAGTCCTACAGGGGGCGCGACTGAAGCTTTCTTT	TRBV6-5	-	TRBD1	TRBJ1-1